These T cell receptor beta chains were read from a single sample in a study of vaccination and CD4 T cells after COVID-19. Using its own MiXCR run on the PCR reads, TCRdb lists one record per CDR3 protein. This table holds some 20,000 distinct CDR3 sequences, more than 40% found once. No antigen has been assigned to these receptors. The source was CD4+ T cells from blood, cultured in vitro, collected before SARS-CoV-2 vaccination. The receptors were gathered from a human donor who had recovered from COVID-19. Both conserved end residues are part of each CDR3. D genes are given only for firm matches. Clone size is stated in some rows and not others, as once, few, many or a class when expanded.

cdr3_nt: TGTGCCAGCAGTTCAGACAGGGACAATCAGCCCCAGCATTTT; cdr3_aa: CASSSDRDNQPQHF; clone_size: NA; v_call: TRBV6-5; d_call: TRBD1; j_call: TRBJ1-5
cdr3_nt: TGCAGTGCTTGGGCTAGCGGGAGTCGGAATGAGCAGTTCTTC; cdr3_aa: CSAWASGSRNEQFF; clone_size: NA; v_call: TRBV20-1; d_call: TRBD2; j_call: TRBJ2-1
cdr3_nt: TGTGCCAGCAGCTCACCCGATCGGGAGACCCAGTACTTC; cdr3_aa: CASSSPDRETQYF; clone_size: few; v_call: TRBV28; d_call: NA; j_call: TRBJ2-5
cdr3_nt: TGTGCCACCACCAACCGGGACGGAGGCTACAATGAGCAGTTCTTC; cdr3_aa: CATTNRDGGYNEQFF; clone_size: NA; v_call: TRBV15; d_call: NA; j_call: TRBJ2-1
cdr3_nt: TGTGCCAGCAGTCTCTCACGCATATCGGGAGAGACCCAGTACTTC; cdr3_aa: CASSLSRISGETQYF; clone_size: NA; v_call: TRBV27; d_call: NA; j_call: TRBJ2-5
cdr3_nt: TGTGCCAGCAGCTTAGATGGAAACTACGAGCAGTACTTC; cdr3_aa: CASSLDGNYEQYF; clone_size: NA; v_call: TRBV11-3; d_call: NA; j_call: TRBJ2-7
cdr3_nt: TGTGCCAGCAGTTACAGGGTGTTCGGTCTGAACACTGAAGCTTTCTTT; cdr3_aa: CASSYRVFGLNTEAFF; clone_size: few; v_call: TRBV6-5; d_call: NA; j_call: TRBJ1-1
cdr3_nt: TGTGCCAGCAGCTTAGGGTCCCCCTCTGGAAACACCATATATTTT; cdr3_aa: CASSLGSPSGNTIYF; clone_size: NA; v_call: TRBV7-2; d_call: NA; j_call: TRBJ1-3
cdr3_nt: TGTGCCAGCAGCTTCGCAGATACGCAGTATTTT; cdr3_aa: CASSFADTQYF; clone_size: NA; v_call: TRBV7-9; d_call: NA; j_call: TRBJ2-3
cdr3_nt: TGTGCCAGTACCGAGACAGGCTCTGGAAACACCATATATTTT; cdr3_aa: CASTETGSGNTIYF; clone_size: few; v_call: TRBV19; d_call: NA; j_call: TRBJ1-3
cdr3_nt: TGTGCCAGCAGTGAAATGGGGGCGTCTAGCACAGATACGCAGTATTTT; cdr3_aa: CASSEMGASSTDTQYF; clone_size: few; v_call: TRBV6-1; d_call: NA; j_call: TRBJ2-3
cdr3_nt: TGTGCCAGCAGCTTGGGGCGGGGGACAGATACGCAGTATTTT; cdr3_aa: CASSLGRGTDTQYF; clone_size: NA; v_call: TRBV5-4; d_call: TRBD2; j_call: TRBJ2-3
cdr3_nt: TGTGCCAGCAGTGAACGAGTGGGGCATTCGGGGACTGAAGCTTTCTTT; cdr3_aa: CASSERVGHSGTEAFF; clone_size: few; v_call: TRBV6-1; d_call: NA; j_call: TRBJ1-1
cdr3_nt: TGTGCCAGCAGTCCCCAACCAGGGGTAAATCAGCCCCAGCATTTT; cdr3_aa: CASSPQPGVNQPQHF; clone_size: few; v_call: TRBV27; d_call: NA; j_call: TRBJ1-5
cdr3_nt: TGCAGTGCGTTCCCCTTTGGAGGGTCGAACACTGAAGCTTTCTTT; cdr3_aa: CSAFPFGGSNTEAFF; clone_size: few; v_call: TRBV20-1; d_call: NA; j_call: TRBJ1-1
cdr3_nt: TGCAGTGCTAGAAGTGGGGGGGGACAGCCCCAGCATTTT; cdr3_aa: CSARSGGGQPQHF; clone_size: NA; v_call: TRBV20-1; d_call: NA; j_call: TRBJ1-5
cdr3_nt: TGTGCCAGCAGCTTAGGCACGGGACAGTACCTTAACTATGGCTACACCTTC; cdr3_aa: CASSLGTGQYLNYGYTF; clone_size: NA; v_call: TRBV7-8; d_call: TRBD1; j_call: TRBJ1-2
cdr3_nt: TGTGCCAGCAGCCTCGGTCTGGGCCGTGGCTACACCTTC; cdr3_aa: CASSLGLGRGYTF; clone_size: NA; v_call: TRBV7-2; d_call: NA; j_call: TRBJ1-2
cdr3_nt: TGTGCCAGCAGTGACCGACTTAATTCACCCCTCCACTTT; cdr3_aa: CASSDRLNSPLHF; clone_size: few; v_call: TRBV6-4; d_call: NA; j_call: TRBJ1-6
cdr3_nt: TGTGCCAGCAGTGGGACAGGGAGGGCGAATGGCTACACCTTC; cdr3_aa: CASSGTGRANGYTF; clone_size: NA; v_call: TRBV6-1; d_call: TRBD1; j_call: TRBJ1-2
cdr3_nt: TGTGCCAGCAGTGGGTTTACAGCCTTCTACTATGGCTACACCTTC; cdr3_aa: CASSGFTAFYYGYTF; clone_size: few; v_call: TRBV25-1; d_call: NA; j_call: TRBJ1-2
cdr3_nt: TGTGCCAGCTCAATGGGGGCGGACAGTCCCTACAATGAGCAGTTCTTC; cdr3_aa: CASSMGADSPYNEQFF; clone_size: NA; v_call: TRBV27; d_call: NA; j_call: TRBJ2-1
cdr3_nt: TGCAGCGTTGGGTCGCAGGGGAACACCGGGGAGCTGTTTTTT; cdr3_aa: CSVGSQGNTGELFF; clone_size: few; v_call: TRBV29-1; d_call: NA; j_call: TRBJ2-2
cdr3_nt: TGTGCCAGCAGTGAAGCACAGAACACTGAAGCTTTCTTT; cdr3_aa: CASSEAQNTEAFF; clone_size: once; v_call: TRBV2; d_call: NA; j_call: TRBJ1-1